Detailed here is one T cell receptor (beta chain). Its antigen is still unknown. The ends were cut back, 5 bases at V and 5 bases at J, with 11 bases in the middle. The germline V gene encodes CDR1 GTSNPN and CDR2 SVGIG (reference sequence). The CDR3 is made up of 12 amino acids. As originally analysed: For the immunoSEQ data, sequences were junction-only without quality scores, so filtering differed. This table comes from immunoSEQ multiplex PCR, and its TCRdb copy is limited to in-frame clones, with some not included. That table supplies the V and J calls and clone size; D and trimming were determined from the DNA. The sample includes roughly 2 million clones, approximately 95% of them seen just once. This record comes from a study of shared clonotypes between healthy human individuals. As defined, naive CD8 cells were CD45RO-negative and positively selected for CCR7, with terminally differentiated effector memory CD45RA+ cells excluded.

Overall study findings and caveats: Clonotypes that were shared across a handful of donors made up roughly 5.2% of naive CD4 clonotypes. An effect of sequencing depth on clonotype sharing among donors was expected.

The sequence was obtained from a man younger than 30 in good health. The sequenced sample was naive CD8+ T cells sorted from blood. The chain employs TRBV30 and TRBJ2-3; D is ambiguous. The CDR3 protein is CAWDPDGDTQYF. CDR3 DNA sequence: TGTGCCTGGGACCCGGACGGAGATACGCAGTATTTT.